The sequence of this T cell receptor (beta chain) was determined in a study of cytotoxic CD8 clonotypes in ibrutinib-treated CLL (dated by TCRdb to the early 2020s). Study-level background: The cohort included about 15 treatment-naive and under 13 relapsed/refractory patients; roughly 17 were IGHV unmutated. Partial responses were observed in some 24 patients and complete responses in 2; after a median follow-up of about 69 months, remission was maintained in 14 patients and progression was observed in about twelve. Response samples were obtained after a median of roughly 13 months of treatment, with a range of about 6 to 36 months. Samples averaged roughly 280,000 productive templates and some 91,000 productive rearrangements. Longitudinal samples were available for about 30% of the roughly 90 trial participants. Cryopreserved peripheral blood mononuclear cells were collected before treatment, at response, and at either disease progression or sustained remission. Every sample from remission and from progressive disease was obtained while the patients were still on ibrutinib. On the study overall, not on this receptor specifically: Clonality increased at ibrutinib response, stayed stable in sustained remission, and fell back toward baseline at progression. Sampling times were not matched between sustained-remission and progressing patients, and lymph node repertoires were not studied. Public clonotypes were rare and either shrank or stayed stable during treatment, and the rise in clonality at ibrutinib response reflected expansion of private clonotypes. Baseline clonality exceeded that of age-matched healthy donors and correlated strongly with circulating CD8+ T-cell counts.

The goal of deep resolution MiSeq sequencing was a depth between 1 in 1 million and 1 in 200,000 T cells, and coverage averaged 10x per clonotype. TCR beta libraries were generated with the immunoSEQ hsTCRB Kit. The authors processed their data as follows. The data were analyzed with ImmunoSEQ Analyzer and ImmunoSEQ Data Assistant, and V, D and J gene assignments followed IMGT definitions. Clonality, which ranges from 0 to 1, was calculated as one minus the normalized Shannon entropy of productive rearrangement frequencies. Only overrepresented clonotypes making up at least 0.05% of each patient's repertoire were included in the public clonotype analysis. Thirteen repertoires from age-matched healthy donors, obtained from immuneACCESS, served as clonality controls. The table comes from immuneACCESS by way of TCRdb, which keeps in-frame sequences with V and J called. Part of the clones is missing from these tables; in studies checked, under half for an unresolved V gene and the rest for unknown reasons. V and J calls and clone size are as listed in that table; D and trimming were resolved from the DNA. The sample table records some 200,000 clones; 70% of these occur just once. The top ten constitute about 6.4% of the sample.

The sample's time point label, decoded: approximately 11 months on ibrutinib. For TCR beta library preparation, about 2.1 micrograms of genomic DNA were extracted from the cryopreserved PBMCs. Longitudinal blood samples from CLL patients on ibrutinib monotherapy underwent high-throughput TCR beta sequencing. The patients took part in an open-label, single-center phase 2 trial of ibrutinib monotherapy. About this clone: Which antigen it targets is not known. The input lacks base qualities; no much larger clone sits a single base away.

CDR1 SGHTA and CDR2 FQGTGA are derived from the germline V gene. Cut back by 4 bases and 3 bases, the V and J ends lie 17 bases apart. Reading from cysteine to phenylalanine, the CDR3 counts 16 amino acids. Left in the record is the CDR3 DNA by itself, 48 bases read in frame from the first base. Recombination connected TRBV7-3 to TRBJ2-3; the D region possibly corresponds to TRBD1 (6 bases align). The material was PBMCs, obtained after 12 months of ibrutinib treatment. This clonotype was sampled from a human donor with chronic lymphocytic leukemia. The DNA is TGTGCCAGCAGCTACGCGGGCAGGGGTGTGACAGATACGCAGTATTTT. Translated, this is CASSYAGRGVTDTQYF.